The TCR beta chain under discussion was sequenced for a study of shared clonotypes between healthy human individuals. Study as a whole: The plates for each donor numbered three CD4 naive, three CD4 memory, two CD8 naive and one CD8 memory. Findings of the study overall: Some clonotypes were shared by all four sorted-subset donors, while others were not shared. The non-shared ones had lower generation probabilities than the shared ones.

Naive CD8 cells comprised CD45RO-negative, CCR7-positively selected cells, excluding terminally differentiated effector memory CD45RA+ cells. Clones were read by immunoSEQ multiplex PCR, and TCRdb kept only the in-frame ones, dropping some. The table records millions of clones, about 95% of them present only once. The CDR3 has 12 residues. Germline V gene lookup returns CDR1 SEHNR and CDR2 FQNEAQ (reference sequence). With 7 bases removed from V and 15 bases from J, the gap between germline ends came to 19 bases. Comments on this clone: Its target is not known.

This chain connects TRBV7-9 to TRBJ2-1, with TRBD1 as a possible D gene (5 bases). The sequenced sample consisted of naive CD8+ T cells sorted from blood. The receptor comes from a man aged 18 to 30 in good health. DNA of the CDR3: TGTGCCAGCATCGGTCGAACAGGACGTTGGTTCTTC. Translation gives CASIGRTGRWFF.